Listed below are T cell receptor beta chains from one sample, sequenced in a study of cytomegalovirus exposure and HLA in healthy donors. The repertoire was sequenced with immunoSEQ multiplex PCR; TCRdb's copy has only in-frame clones and lacks some. The sample records over 100,000 clones, around 84% being singletons. The sequencing sample was made of PBMCs. The receptors were sampled from a man aged 25 to 40 in good health and CMV-seropositive. Both conserved end residues are part of each CDR3. The D gene is left open where the match is weak. Size is omitted from some rows. Given values are once, few, many or a class for expanded clones.

v_gene,j_gene,d_gene,abundance,CDR3aa,CDR3nt
TRBV5-1,TRBJ2-3,.,.,CASRGGVTDTQYF,TGCGCCAGCAGAGGAGGGGTCACAGATACGCAGTATTTT
TRBV29-1,TRBJ1-2,TRBD1,.,CSVSPGQGDGYTF,TGCAGCGTATCACCGGGACAGGGTGATGGCTACACCTTC
TRBV5-1,TRBJ1-5,.,.,CASSSGEPQHF,TGCGCCAGCAGCTCAGGGGAGCCCCAGCATTTT
TRBV6-1,TRBJ1-2,TRBD1,.,CASSEGGTVNYGYTF,TGTGCCAGCAGTGAGGGCGGGACAGTTAACTATGGCTACACCTTC
TRBV6-1,TRBJ2-3,.,.,CASSGELDGYRLTDTQYF,TGTGCCAGCAGTGGCGAACTAGACGGGTATAGACTCACAGATACGCAGTATTTT
TRBV5-6,TRBJ2-7,.,.,CASSPQGSYEQYF,TGTGCCAGCAGCCCACAGGGCTCCTACGAGCAGTACTTC
TRBV5-1,TRBJ2-5,.,.,CASSLQGGQYQETQYF,TGCGCCAGCAGCCTACAGGGCGGGCAGTACCAAGAGACCCAGTACTTC
TRBV27,TRBJ1-1,.,.,CASSLVGDGRLREAFF,TGTGCCAGCAGTTTAGTTGGGGATGGGAGACTCAGAGAAGCTTTCTTT
TRBV1,TRBJ1-2,.,.,CTSSQDLGGLYGYTF,TGCACCAGCAGCCAAGATCTAGGCGGACTCTATGGCTACACCTTC
TRBV5-4,TRBJ2-1,TRBD2,.,CASSPAGLAGLDEQFF,TGTGCCAGCAGCCCGGCGGGACTAGCGGGGCTGGATGAGCAGTTCTTC
TRBV11-2,TRBJ1-2,.,few,CASSFSLGHGYTF,TGTGCCAGCAGCTTCTCCCTGGGCCATGGCTACACCTTC
TRBV6-1,TRBJ1-1,TRBD1,.,CASSEAGTGPTEAFF,TGTGCCAGCAGTGAAGCCGGGACAGGGCCTACTGAAGCTTTCTTT
TRBV9,TRBJ2-1,TRBD2,.,CASSAFGLAGALSYNEQFF,TGTGCCAGCAGCGCCTTCGGACTAGCGGGGGCCCTATCCTACAATGAGCAGTTCTTC
TRBV4-1,TRBJ2-1,TRBD2,.,CASSLLRGGNEQFF,TGCGCCAGCAGCCTTCTCCGGGGAGGGAATGAGCAGTTCTTC
TRBV15,TRBJ2-3,TRBD2,.,CATSREGLAGGFGDTQYF,TGTGCCACCAGCAGAGAGGGACTAGCGGGGGGGTTCGGAGATACGCAGTATTTT
TRBV28,TRBJ2-6,.,few,CASSLDRYSGANVLTF,TGTGCCAGCAGTTTGGACAGATACTCTGGGGCCAACGTCCTGACTTTC
TRBV5-4,TRBJ1-1,TRBD1,.,CASSFSGGTEAFF,TGTGCCAGCAGCTTTTCAGGGGGCACTGAAGCTTTCTTT
TRBV2,TRBJ1-2,.,.,CASSVQGPQYGYTF,TGTGCCAGCAGTGTCCAGGGTCCGCAATATGGCTACACCTTC
TRBV14,TRBJ2-5,TRBD2,.,CASSLRISGAGETQYF,TGTGCCAGCAGCCTCAGAATTAGCGGGGCGGGGGAGACCCAGTACTTC
TRBV5-5,TRBJ2-7,.,once,CASSWGGMYEQYF,TGTGCCAGCAGCTGGGGGGGCATGTACGAGCAGTACTTC
TRBV27,TRBJ2-5,.,.,CASSSTPPSQYF,TGTGCCAGCAGTTCTACGCCCCCGTCCCAGTACTTC
TRBV7-2,TRBJ1-2,TRBD1,once,CASSEDRVYGYTF,TGTGCCAGCAGCGAGGACAGGGTCTATGGCTACACCTTC
TRBV6-4,TRBJ2-5,TRBD2,.,CASSLTSGETQYF,TGTGCCAGCAGCCTGACTAGCGGAGAGACCCAGTACTTC
TRBV5-1,TRBJ1-3,.,.,CASSLQGQGNTIYF,TGCGCCAGCAGCTTACAGGGTCAGGGAAACACCATATATTTT
TRBV7-8,TRBJ2-7,TRBD1,.,CASFPSQGQGVEQYF,TGTGCCAGCTTCCCCTCACAGGGACAGGGGGTCGAGCAGTACTTC